The clone carrying this TCR beta chain was seen only a few times. The antigen is undetermined. This sample was included in a study of T cell repertoires in cytomegalovirus infection. Study-level information: Public TCR beta signatures marked donors with CMV infection and the matching HLA. The study, taken as a whole, reports: Across the ex vivo response, the dominant clonotypes were HLA-C-restricted CMV-specific TCR beta clonotypes.

V lost 0 bases and J lost 4; bases outside the gene matches: 4. Germline V gene data show CDR1 as SGDLS and CDR2 as YYNGEE. The CDR3 consists of 15 residues. TCRdb passed the reads through MiXCR, listing each CDR3 protein once. This sample has 650,000 to 850,000 distinct CDR3 sequences; just under 30% occur once, and the top ten carry about an eighth. The V call is TRBV9, the J call TRBJ2-1; TRBD2 matches 7 bases. The clonotype was recovered from a human donor in good health (CMV status not recorded). Some clones in this sample may be carry-over from other donors' samples. Sample: cultured CD8+ T cells from PBMCs, taken from culture after CMV antigen stimulation. CDR3 residues: CASSVVSGLYNEQFF. In nucleotides, the CDR3 is TGTGCCAGCAGCGTAGTTAGCGGGCTGTACAATGAGCAGTTCTTC.